This is a list of T cell receptor beta chains from one sample in a study of cytomegalovirus exposure and HLA in healthy donors. Profiling relied on immunoSEQ multiplex PCR, and the TCRdb table lists in-frame clones only, not all of them. This sample contains some 200,000 clones. Source material: PBMCs. The origin of the receptors is a boy under 18 in good health and CMV-seronegative. The CDR3 runs from the conserved cysteine through the conserved F or W.

v_call cdr3_aa
TRBV5-1 CASSPSGSSYNEQFF
TRBV19 CASSKTSWETQYF
TRBV19 CASSDSYEQYF
TRBV6-7 CASSRRGYGDRGRDWAGDQYF
TRBV4-2 CASSQGLSGLAYYEQYF
TRBV9 CASSVSSGGMNEQFF
TRBV9 CASSASGGYEQYF
TRBV9 CASSPGGQSNTGELFF
TRBV7-3 CASSLGGGSNTGELFF
TRBV11-1 CASSLRGARTEAFF
TRBV19 CASSTRQGYGEKLFF
TRBV7-3 CASSLTSGEYNEQFF
TRBV4-1 CASSQGSGYEQYF
TRBV20-1 CSASGGWEQFF
TRBV28 CASSPRDRAYNEQFF
TRBV13 CASSPLGGTGGSGYTF
TRBV14 CASSQVDSPPLGYTF
TRBV5-4 CASRFAGGEDTQYF
TRBV7-3 CASSSLAGGSYNEQFF
TRBV5-1 CASSLAGNQPQHF
TRBV7-3 CASSTTSGANVLTF
TRBV30 CAWSLQENTEAFF
TRBV18 CASSPLPEGGFSGANVLTF
TRBV27 CASSSPRTDTQYF
TRBV5-4 CASSHRGQLQETQYF
TRBV28 CASSRGHLSNQPQHF
TRBV11-3 CASSLTGGGNTEAFF
TRBV4-3 CASSYEARSGNTIYF
TRBV13 CASSLEGGQGSGEQYF
TRBV6-1 CASSADQPQHF
TRBV19 CASSMGHSGNQPQHF
TRBV7-7 CASSLSYREAESPLHF
TRBV27 CASSYQDRTNSPLHF